The 30 T cell receptor beta chains in this list originate from one sample, sequenced in a study of beta chain features in type 1 diabetes. Every isolated RNA sample was fully reverse transcribed, so sequencing captured expressed TCRB transcripts. Generated by immunoSEQ multiplex PCR, the TCRdb table keeps only in-frame clones and is missing some. There are 600,000 or so clones in the sample; more than 12% occur only once, and just under 0.04% lies in the top ten. Notes on the study in general: Shorter TCRB CDR3s, moderately but significantly so, were found in Type 1 diabetes patients in all four CD4+ subsets.

No antigen has been assigned to these receptors. Input material: naive CD4+ T cells from blood. The receptors here all came from a man younger than 35 with type 1 diabetes.

The chain combines TRBV15 with TRBJ2-5, with D tentatively TRBD1 (6 bases). Germline assignment: CDR1 LNHNV and CDR2 YYDKDF (reference sequence). The CDR3 extends over 15 amino acids. Trimming removed 0 bases from V and 2 bases from J, with 10 bases in between. The CDR3 region has the DNA TGTGCCACCAGCAGAGATCAGGGGTGGCAAGAGACCCAGTACTTC. Its translation: CATSRDQGWQETQYF. Combining the CDR3 with reference TRBV15 and TRBJ2-5 gives the whole variable domain DAMVIQNPRYQVTQFGKPVTLSCSQTLNHNVMYWYQQKSSQAPKLLFHYYDKDFNNEADTPDNFQSRRPNTSFCFLDIRSPGLGDTAMYLCATSRDQGWQETQYFGPGTRLLVL.

This chain links TRBV11-3 with TRBJ2-5; the match to TRBD2 covers 7 bases. Looked up from germline, CDR1 is SGHNT and CDR2 is YENEEA. CDR3 length: 14 residues. Trimming cost V 5 bases and J 2 bases; bases outside gene matches: 5. DNA for the CDR3: TGTGCCAGCAGCCGCGGGGGACGGCAAGAGACCCAGTACTTC. Its protein is CASSRGGRQETQYF.

The chain is built from TRBV2 and TRBJ2-5; D is uncertain. The length of the CDR3 is 14 residues. Trimming took off 1 base at V and 5 bases at J, with 11 bases between the two ends. Per germline, CDR1 SNHLY and CDR2 FYNNEI. The CDR3 bases are TGTGCCAGCAGTGAAGGAATCACGAGGGAGACCCAGTACTTC. This encodes CASSEGITRETQYF.

V gene TRBV30 combines with J gene TRBJ2-3; D is unresolved. Germline lookup yields CDR1 GTSNPN and CDR2 SVGIG (reference sequence). V was trimmed by 6 bases and J by 2 bases, leaving 15 bases between them. This CDR3 is built from 14 residues. The DNA for the CDR3 is TGTGCCTGTGGAGCACGGGCTCTCACAGATACGCAGTATTTT. Its translation: CACGARALTDTQYF.

The chain's CDR3 is CAISDGRGLVETQYF. CDR3 DNA sequence: TGTGCCATCAGTGATGGCCGGGGGCTAGTAGAGACCCAGTACTTC. The V and J genes are TRBV10-3 and TRBJ2-5, with D possibly called TRBD1 or TRBD2 (6 bases each). The germline V gene encodes CDR1 ENHRY and CDR2 SYGVKD. Trimming left V 3 bases short and J 4 bases short, with 15 bases between. The CDR3 sequence is 15 residues long.

This clone was counted only a few times. The V gene is TRBV5-1, the J gene TRBJ2-5, with D perhaps matching TRBD1 (5 bases). Trimming removed 0 bases at V and 3 bases at J, with 12 bases between. Germline lookup yields CDR1 SGHRS and CDR2 YFSETQ. This CDR3 spans 15 amino acids. The CDR3, as DNA: TGCGCCAGCAGCTTGGGGTGGGGCAGTGAAGAGACCCAGTACTTC. It codes for CASSLGWGSEETQYF. The variable domain in full, completed from reference TRBV5-1 and TRBJ2-5, reads KAGVTQTPRYLIKTRGQQVTLSCSPISGHRSVSWYQQTPGQGLQFLFEYFSETQRNKGNFPGRFSGRQFSNSRSEMNVSTLELGDSALYLCASSLGWGSEETQYFGPGTRLLVL.

V usage is TRBV28 and J usage is TRBJ1-5; 11 bases are shared with TRBD1. Germline CDR1 MDHEN, CDR2 SYDVKM. The CDR3 length is 14 residues. The V and J ends lost 7 bases and 5 bases, in that order; junction bases with no gene match: 4. The chain's CDR3 is CASTPGQGDQPQHF. The CDR3 DNA reads TGTGCCAGCACCCCGGGACAGGGGGATCAGCCCCAGCATTTT.

This chain connects TRBV4-3 to TRBJ2-2; 9 positions match TRBD2. Per germline, CDR1 LGHNA and CDR2 YSLEER. V lost 0 bases and J lost 6; bases outside the gene matches: 11. This CDR3 is built from 18 residues. The CDR3 loop is CASSQDLSSGGSPGELFF. Here the CDR3 DNA reads TGCGCCAGCAGCCAAGATCTTTCAAGCGGGGGGTCCCCCGGGGAGCTGTTTTTT.

A few counts support this clone. The chain carries TRBV4-2 and TRBJ1-6; 8 bases agree with TRBD1. Trimming cost V 3 bases and J 10 bases; bases outside gene matches: 5. The CDR3 consists of 14 residues. Germline loops: CDR1 LGHNA, CDR2 YNFKEQ. CDR3 nucleotide sequence: TGTGCCAGCAGCCACCTGACAGGGGAATCACCCCTCCACTTT. This encodes CASSHLTGESPLHF.

This chain joins TRBV7-2 and TRBJ2-3; tentative D call: TRBD2 (7 bases). The V end was cut by 1 base, the J end by 3 bases, with 11 bases between. The CDR3 length is 15 residues. CDR1 SGHTA and CDR2 FQGNSA come from the germline V gene. The CDR3 bases are TGTGCCAGCAGCTTAGTGGGGGGGCCGACAGATACGCAGTATTTT. The encoded protein is CASSLVGGPTDTQYF.

The V gene is TRBV7-2, the J gene TRBJ2-7; D is unclear. With 5 bases removed from V and 5 bases from J, the gap between germline ends came to 22 bases. This CDR3 spans 16 amino acids. The germline CDR1 and CDR2 sequences are SGHTA and FQGNSA. The CDR3 here is CASSPMARQPLNEQYF. The CDR3 DNA is TGTGCCAGCAGCCCTATGGCACGGCAGCCCCTCAACGAGCAGTACTTC.

The chain uses TRBV9 and TRBJ2-3, with D uncertain. The length of the CDR3 is 15 residues. Deletions cut 2 bases from V and 0 bases from J, with 10 bases between. Germline lookup yields CDR1 SGDLS and CDR2 YYNGEE. CDR3 residues: CASSVPPTSTDTQYF. CDR3 DNA sequence: TGTGCCAGCAGCGTCCCACCCACTAGCACAGATACGCAGTATTTT.

This clone was counted only a few times. The rearrangement links TRBV6-1 to TRBJ1-1; 7 bases line up with TRBD1. V trimming: 6 bases; J trimming: 3 bases; junction bases outside the gene matches: 7. Germline CDR1 MNHNS, CDR2 SASEGT. This CDR3 has 14 amino acids. CDR3 coding DNA: TGTGCCAGCAGACGGGGGACAGCACACACTGAAGCTTTCTTT. It encodes CASRRGTAHTEAFF.

The chain joins TRBV7-2 to TRBJ2-4; 8 bases are a match to TRBD1. The junction had 7 bases not matched to a gene; V was cut back by 5 bases and J by 1 base. The germline CDR1 and CDR2 sequences are SGHTA and FQGNSA. This CDR3 has 16 residues. The CDR3 protein is CASSLDRDGAKNIQYF. The CDR3 DNA is TGTGCCAGCAGCCTGGACAGGGATGGTGCCAAAAACATTCAGTACTTC.

The sample holds a few counts of this clone. The gene calls are TRBV2 and TRBJ1-4; D not resolved. From germline, CDR1 is SNHLY and CDR2 FYNNEI. The CDR3 consists of 11 residues. V lost 2 bases, J lost 7 bases, and 2 bases lay in between. This CDR3 reads CASSEIEKLFF. DNA for the CDR3: TGTGCCAGCAGTGAAATTGAAAAACTGTTTTTT.

This clone has more than one count but fewer than ten. V and J are TRBV5-4 and TRBJ2-3; D remains ambiguous. The CDR3 runs 14 residues. CDR1 is SGHNT and CDR2 is YYREEE in the germline V gene (reference sequence). Trimming pared 4 bases from V and 2 bases from J, leaving 11 bases between. Written as DNA, the CDR3 is TGTGCCAGCAGCGCTGCGGAGTTCACAGATACGCAGTATTTT. Translated, it gives CASSAAEFTDTQYF.

This clone was recorded a few times. The genes are TRBV28 and TRBJ1-4; no reliable D call. V was cut by 3 bases and J by 4 bases, with 9 bases left in between. Per germline, CDR1 MDHEN and CDR2 SYDVKM. This CDR3 is 14 amino acids long. The CDR3 DNA reads as TGTGCCAGCAGTTTGGGCAACTATAATGAAAAACTGTTTTTT. Protein product: CASSLGNYNEKLFF.

The sample holds a few counts of this clone. This chain connects TRBV18 to TRBJ2-5; D gene unclear. The CDR3 is 13 residues long. Germline V gene data show CDR1 as KGHSH and CDR2 as LQKENI. Trimming removed 2 bases from V and 5 bases from J, with 9 bases in between. CDR3 coding DNA: TGTGCCAGCTCACCAGGGCAGTGGGAGACCCAGTACTTC. Translating gives CASSPGQWETQYF.

This clone was counted only a few times. The genes are TRBV4-1 and TRBJ1-2; D unclear. The CDR3 has 12 residues. The germline V gene has CDR1 MGHRA and CDR2 YSYEKL. Trimming left V 1 base short and J 8 bases short, with 8 bases between. CDR3 protein: CASSQVLGGYTF. The CDR3 coding sequence is TGCGCCAGCAGCCAAGTGCTTGGAGGCTACACCTTC.

The chain employs TRBV5-1 and TRBJ2-5, with D perhaps being TRBD1 or TRBD2 (7 bases each). The CDR3 length is 16 residues. CDR1 and CDR2 (germline): SGHRS, YFSETQ. With 2 bases removed from V and 5 bases from J, the gap between germline ends came to 19 bases. The CDR3 sequence: CASSFGTDPGGETQYF. CDR3 coding DNA: TGCGCCAGCAGCTTCGGGACAGACCCCGGGGGGGAGACCCAGTACTTC.

The V and J genes are TRBV9 and TRBJ2-3; TRBD2 matches 7 bases. Per germline, CDR1 SGDLS and CDR2 YYNGEE. The CDR3 is made up of 17 amino acids. V lost 0 bases and J lost 5; bases outside the gene matches: 12. The CDR3 loop is CASSVATTSELGDTQYF. CDR3 nucleotides: TGTGCCAGCAGCGTAGCTACAACTAGCGAGCTTGGAGATACGCAGTATTTT.

The sample holds a few counts of this clone. The chain combines TRBV28 with TRBJ1-5; unclear D gene. V lost 2 bases and J lost 5, with 16 bases in between. From germline, CDR1 is MDHEN and CDR2 SYDVKM. There are 16 residues in the CDR3. This CDR3 is CASSLGPLTPDQPQHF. The CDR3 DNA is TGTGCCAGCAGTTTAGGTCCACTGACACCTGATCAGCCCCAGCATTTT.

The rearrangement uses TRBV7-2 and TRBJ2-3; D gene unclear. Germline V lookup: CDR1 SGHTA, CDR2 FQGNSA. V lost 5 bases to trimming and J lost 4 bases, with 10 bases between them. The CDR3 is 13 amino acids. In DNA form, the CDR3 reads TGTGCCAGCAGCCCAGGTAGGGCAGATACGCAGTATTTT. Translated: CASSPGRADTQYF.

In this sample, this clone turned up a few times. This CDR3 is also generated by other DNA sequences in the sample. The chain combines TRBV5-1 with TRBJ2-2; 8 bases map to TRBD1. This CDR3 has 15 amino acids. Germline V lookup: CDR1 SGHRS, CDR2 YFSETQ. V dropped 3 bases and J dropped 0; count of bases not matched to a gene: 1. The CDR3 nucleotides read TGCGCCAGCAGCTCGGGACAGGCGAACACCGGGGAGCTGTTTTTT. It yields the protein CASSSGQANTGELFF.

This chain joins TRBV19 and TRBJ2-3, with no clear D. CDR3 length equals 15 residues. The germline V gene has CDR1 LNHDA and CDR2 SQIVND (reference sequence). The V end was cut by 3 bases, the J end by 0 bases, with 10 bases between. The CDR3 loop reads CASSISADSTDTQYF. Written as DNA, the CDR3 is TGTGCCAGTAGTATCTCGGCGGATAGCACAGATACGCAGTATTTT.

This chain joins TRBV11-2 and TRBJ2-7; possibly TRBD1 for D (7 bases). The V end was cut by 8 bases, the J end by 5 bases, with 13 bases between. This CDR3 has 12 amino acids. CDR1 is SGHAT, CDR2 FQNNGV, per germline. CDR3 loop: CASQGRGDEQYF. The CDR3, as DNA: TGTGCCAGCCAGGGCAGGGGGGACGAGCAGTACTTC. The complete variable domain, with remaining parts taken from reference TRBV11-2 and TRBJ2-7, reads EAGVAQSPRYKIIEKRQSVAFWCNPISGHATLYWYQQILGQGPKLLIQFQNNGVVDDSQLPKDRFSAERLKGVDSTLKIQPAKLEDSAVYLCASQGRGDEQYFGPGTRLTVT.

This clone was seen a handful of times. This chain connects TRBV7-2 to TRBJ1-1, with D perhaps TRBD1 (6 bases). Germline CDR1 and CDR2: SGHTA and FQGNSA. Trimming pared 6 bases from V and 5 bases from J, leaving 16 bases between. The CDR3 consists of 14 residues. CDR3 loop: CASRDGRGWTEAFF. CDR3 bases: TGTGCCAGCAGGGACGGCAGGGGCTGGACTGAAGCTTTCTTT.

The chain carries TRBV7-9 and TRBJ2-7, with TRBD1 identical over 9 bases. V shed 5 bases, J shed 3 bases, and the junction held 8 bases outside the gene matches. Germline V gene sequence: CDR1 SEHNR, CDR2 FQNEAQ (reference sequence). The CDR3 extends over 15 amino acids. In DNA, the CDR3 is TGTGCCAGCAGCCCCGGGACAGGGAGTAACTACGAGCAGTACTTC. It specifies CASSPGTGSNYEQYF.

This rearrangement joins TRBV29-1 to TRBJ2-5; D not resolved. CDR1 is SQVTM and CDR2 is ANQGSEA in the germline V gene. This CDR3 has 12 residues. The V end was cut by 7 bases, the J end by 4 bases, with 13 bases between. The CDR3 DNA reads TGCAGCGCCCAGCCCGGCGGAGAGACCCAGTACTTC. Translating it yields CSAQPGGETQYF.

This clone was picked up a small number of times. The gene calls are TRBV27 and TRBJ2-5, with a tentative D call TRBD2 (5 bases). The CDR3 is made up of 14 amino acids. V was clipped by 4 bases and J by 4 bases, with 13 bases between them. Germline assignment: CDR1 MNHEY and CDR2 SMNVEV (reference sequence). For the CDR3, the DNA is TGTGCCAGCAGTTCTCAGGCGGCGGGAGAGACCCAGTACTTC. This codes for CASSSQAAGETQYF.